A single sample is the source of the 5 T cell receptor beta chains below, sequenced in a study of T cells after posttransplantation cyclophosphamide. Controls had myeloablative marrow grafts with methotrexate and calcineurin inhibitor, sampled at 1 year. Some clones are missing from TCRdb's copy, which holds only in-frame ones; the method was immunoSEQ multiplex PCR. The sample has about 16,000 clones; around 86% are singletons. The sequencing here drew on PBMCs, taken after an allogeneic stem cell transplant with a calcineurin inhibitor and methotrexate. The receptors here all came from a male patient aged 50 to 59 who received an allogeneic stem cell transplant from an unrelated donor, was CMV-positive, and had chronic GVHD only. Some of the T cells might come from the graft donor.

The chain uses TRBV4-2 and TRBJ2-4, with 9 bases that match TRBD2. Germline V gene lookup returns CDR1 LGHNA and CDR2 YNFKEQ. The V segment lost 0 bases and the J segment 8 bases; nucleotides outside the gene matches: 5. The CDR3 length is 15 residues. The CDR3 reads CASSQEGGRADIQYF. The CDR3 bases are TGTGCCAGCAGCCAAGAAGGCGGGAGGGCAGACATTCAGTACTTC.

V is TRBV7-9 and J is TRBJ2-1; D ambiguous. Germline CDR1 SEHNR, CDR2 FQNEAQ (reference sequence). The CDR3 runs to 13 residues. V was clipped by 0 bases and J by 7 bases, with 7 bases between them. This CDR3 is CASSLASRNEQFF. DNA for the CDR3: TGTGCCAGCAGCTTAGCGTCTAGAAATGAGCAGTTCTTC. Supplemented by reference TRBV7-9 and TRBJ2-1, the full variable domain reads DTGVSQNPRHKITKRGQNVTFRCDPISEHNRLYWYRQTLGQGPEFLTYFQNEAQLEKSRLLSDRFSAERPKGSFSTLEIQRTEQGDSAMYLCASSLASRNEQFFGPGTRLTVL.

The V and J genes are TRBV4-2 and TRBJ1-2; TRBD1 agrees at 7 bases. The CDR3 is 13 residues long. Germline-derived CDR1 and CDR2 are LGHNA and YNFKEQ. J lost 6 bases, V lost 1 base, and 2 bases had no gene match. The CDR3 nucleotides are TGTGCCAGCAGCCAAGCGGACAGGAATGGCTACACCTTC. It encodes CASSQADRNGYTF.

The chain uses TRBV5-1 and TRBJ2-7; no clear D gene. V lost 3 bases and J 7 bases, leaving 14 bases between the germline ends. The V gene's germline CDR1 is SGHRS and CDR2 YFSETQ. The CDR3 loop spans 13 amino acids. The CDR3, as DNA: TGCGCCAGCAGCTCCCTGGGCCAGAATGAGCAGTACTTC. Its protein product is CASSSLGQNEQYF. The full variable domain, in which reference TRBV5-1 and TRBJ2-7 provide the parts outside the CDR3, is KAGVTQTPRYLIKTRGQQVTLSCSPISGHRSVSWYQQTPGQGLQFLFEYFSETQRNKGNFPGRFSGRQFSNSRSEMNVSTLELGDSALYLCASSSLGQNEQYFGPGTRLTVT.

The chain employs TRBV5-6 and TRBJ2-5; D gene uncertain. This CDR3 contains 12 residues. CDR1 is SGHDT, CDR2 YYEEEE, per germline. Between the trimmed V and J ends, which lost 7 bases and 2 bases, there was a span of 9 bases. CDR3 DNA: TGTGCCAGCGGAGTAGGACAAGAGACCCAGTACTTC. It specifies CASGVGQETQYF. Full variable domain (remainder filled in from reference TRBV5-6 and TRBJ2-5): DAGVTQSPTHLIKTRGQQVTLRCSPKSGHDTVSWYQQALGQGPQFIFQYYEEEERQRGNFPDRFSGHQFPNYSSELNVNALLLGDSALYLCASGVGQETQYFGPGTRLLVL.